The next 2 T cell receptor beta chains were all read from a single sample in a study of neoadjuvant nivolumab and ipilimumab in lung cancer. Some clones are missing from TCRdb's copy, which holds only in-frame ones; the method was immunoSEQ multiplex PCR. The table records over 20,000 clones, around 83% of them present only once. The sequences come from tumor tissue, collected after neoadjuvant nivolumab, alone or with ipilimumab, at or shortly before surgery. These receptors came from an adult with non-small cell lung cancer.

V gene TRBV5-1 combines with J gene TRBJ2-1, with TRBD2 as a possible D gene (5 bases). There are 13 residues in the CDR3. Germline V CDR1 and CDR2: SGHRS, YFSETQ. V was pared by 3 bases and J by 6 bases, with 10 bases between. The CDR3 sequence is CASSWTLSNEQFF. The CDR3 DNA sequence: TGCGCCAGCAGCTGGACTCTCAGCAATGAGCAGTTCTTC. The entire variable domain, with the rest obtained from reference TRBV5-1 and TRBJ2-1, is as follows: KAGVTQTPRYLIKTRGQQVTLSCSPISGHRSVSWYQQTPGQGLQFLFEYFSETQRNKGNFPGRFSGRQFSNSRSEMNVSTLELGDSALYLCASSWTLSNEQFFGPGTRLTVL.

This chain connects TRBV27 to TRBJ1-1, with 7 bases matching TRBD1. Germline V gene lookup returns CDR1 MNHEY and CDR2 SMNVEV (reference sequence). The CDR3 totals 15 residues. The V and J ends lost 3 bases and 4 bases, in that order; junction bases with no gene match: 8. The CDR3 protein is CASSLGRGGVTEAFF. The DNA of the CDR3 is TGTGCCAGCAGTTTGGGCAGGGGGGGCGTCACTGAAGCTTTCTTT.